The entry below gives a single T cell receptor (beta chain) sequence along with its context. The record originates from a study of blood T cell repertoires in COVID-19. Study-wide context: In each case, the material was cDNA or gDNA derived from T cells, B-cell-depleted T cells, or PBMCs.

The CDR3 has 14 residues. V was pared by 5 bases and J by 9 bases, with 16 bases between. Germline CDR1 is KGHDR and CDR2 is SFDVKD. How the authors handled the data: Reference gene primer amplification gave nucleated cell count estimates. The assay was immunoSEQ multiplex PCR, and TCRdb's table has in-frame clones only and misses some. D and trimming come from the DNA, and the V and J calls and clone size come from that table. Of 270,000 or so clones in the sample, roughly 80% were seen once. A Seattle source enrolled patients during active infection and followed them longitudinally. Sequenced sample: peripheral blood. This receptor was obtained from a human donor with COVID-19, enrolled during active disease. The donor label of this sample is uncertain. The chain couples TRBV24-1 to TRBJ2-1; a possible D gene is TRBD2 (6 bases). CDR3 bases: TGTGCCACCAGTGCTTCCGGGAGTGGCGGTGAGCAGTTCTTC. It yields the protein CATSASGSGGEQFF.